The source of this T cell receptor beta chain is a study of control samples from healthy donors and cancer patients. The CDR3 is made up of 11 amino acids. Trimming took 0 bases from V and 11 from J, leaving 5 bases between them. In germline, CDR1 is MNHEY, CDR2 SVGAGI. Only in-frame clones appear in the TCRdb table, and some are missing; sequencing was by immunoSEQ multiplex PCR. The table has 150,000 to 200,000 clones, around 92% seen once. The sample was blood. The chain links TRBV6-5 to TRBJ2-4; D is undetermined. The TCR originated in a woman aged 40 to 50 in good health. CDR3 in DNA: TGTGCCAGCAGTTACTCGGGCGTTCAGTACTTC. Its protein is CASSYSGVQYF.